This T cell receptor beta chain derives from a study of blood T cells in healthy people across ages. About the study: Template switching captured about one barcoded beta molecule per two T cells. Findings of the study overall: Long-lived donors exceeded aged donors in naive CD4+ cells and diversity.

This clonotype was counted a few times. Its antigen is unknown. V was trimmed by 1 base and J by 6 bases, leaving 3 bases between them. The germline V gene has CDR1 KGHDR and CDR2 SFDVKD. The CDR3 covers 12 residues. Alongside a J-beta primer mix, a sample-barcoded 5' primer served in a second PCR lasting about 7 to 11 cycles. The yield of each sample was at least 2.5 million CDR3-containing paired-end reads. TCRdb redid the calling of the 5' RACE reads with MiXCR, one entry per CDR3 protein. The table shows roughly 730,000 distinct CDR3 sequences, with roughly 56% occurring only once. The material sequenced was blood. This receptor was identified in a man aged 35 to 55 in good health. The V gene is TRBV24-1, the J gene TRBJ2-4, with D unresolved. DNA for the CDR3: TGTGCCACCAGTGATTTAGGAAACATTCAGTACTTC. Translated, it gives CATSDLGNIQYF.